This T cell receptor (beta chain) was retrieved from a study of response to subunit inactivated influenza vaccine (dated by TCRdb to the late 2010s). A note on the overall study: Deep quantitative profiling of the T cell receptor repertoire was used in the study to follow responses to a trivalent subunit inactivated influenza vaccine. Overall study results and their limits: The authors suggested that each seasonal influenza vaccination may recruit only a limited number of new T cells.

The protocol used for the library was RT-PCR. The sequencer listed for this sample is Illumina HiSeq 2500. TCRdb's own reprocessing of the public reads used fastp at Q25 and MiXCR and kept productive beta chains. When rows share a CDR3 protein, they turn into one entry using the most common DNA and genes. The sample contains about 570,000 distinct CDR3 sequences, around 10% of them found a single time. Clones ranked in the top ten supply approximately 10% of the sample. V lost 1 base and J lost 0 bases; the stretch between them is 7 bases long. The germline V gene encodes CDR1 LGHNA and CDR2 YSLEER. Counted from cysteine to phenylalanine, this CDR3 has 15 amino acids. Kept here is only the CDR3 DNA, which spans 45 bases and is read in frame from base 1. In the case of this clonotype: Its antigen remains unidentified. No per-base quality is available; no much larger clone lies one base away.

These records were also assigned to another study, of T cells expressing NK-cell markers. Reported in the second study: TCR beta cDNA libraries were made by 5'RACE template switching that added a universal primer site and unique molecular identifiers. In sorted CD3+CD56+NKG2C+, CD3+CD56+NKG2C- and CD3+CD56-NKG2C+ T-cell subsets from several donors, TCR beta-chain repertoires were profiled. Among the eight sequenced donors, seven were HCMV-seropositive and one was HCMV-seronegative. To restrict sorting to alphabetaTCR-expressing T cells, an anti-gammadeltaTCR antibody was added in several experiments. In over 5 donors, the dominant CD3+CD56+NKG2C+ clonotypes were among the top 10 CD8+ clonotypes and accounted for about 1.0-7.5% of CD8+ T cells. Those dominant clonotypes were again the most abundant among CD3+CD56-NKG2C+ cells in a few donors, at about 25-60.1%. It remained unclear whether the expanded NKG2C-expressing T cell clones were specific for HCMV antigens. All eight donors whose samples were sequenced were randomly selected healthy volunteers, three of them men and five women. HCMV-specific IgG was detected in serum with a commercial ELISA kit to determine HCMV serostatus. Ficoll density gradient centrifugation was used to isolate peripheral blood mononuclear cells from blood. For about 6 donors, bulk peripheral blood T-cell repertoires were additionally sequenced from unsorted PBMC. cDNA synthesis was primed from the TCR beta constant segment and was followed by two successive PCR amplification steps. Illumina HiSeq 2000/2500, MiSeq or NextSeq was used to sequence libraries as 2 x 150 bp reads. MIGEC was used to demultiplex reads and group reads by UMI, and MiTCR was used to assemble and quantify clonotypes. To exclude erroneous sequences, only TCR cDNA sequences supported by at least two reads were retained. Downstream repertoire analysis used the tcR package, and clonotypes were matched across fractions by CDR3 nucleotide sequence plus V segment. Antigen specificity was annotated against VDJdb with VDJmatch, allowing one amino acid substitution in CDR3.

The receptor comes from a man aged 45-65 years who received an inactivated influenza vaccine. Donor details come from another sample of the same person, matched by shared clones. Sequenced here: PBMCs from blood, sampled on the day of vaccination. The sequence joins TRBV4-3 to TRBJ2-1; a tentative D match to TRBD2 spans 6 bases. In nucleotide form, the sequence is TGCGCCAGCAGCCAAGGGGGGGACTCCTACAATGAGCAGTTCTTC. Its translation is CASSQGGDSYNEQFF.